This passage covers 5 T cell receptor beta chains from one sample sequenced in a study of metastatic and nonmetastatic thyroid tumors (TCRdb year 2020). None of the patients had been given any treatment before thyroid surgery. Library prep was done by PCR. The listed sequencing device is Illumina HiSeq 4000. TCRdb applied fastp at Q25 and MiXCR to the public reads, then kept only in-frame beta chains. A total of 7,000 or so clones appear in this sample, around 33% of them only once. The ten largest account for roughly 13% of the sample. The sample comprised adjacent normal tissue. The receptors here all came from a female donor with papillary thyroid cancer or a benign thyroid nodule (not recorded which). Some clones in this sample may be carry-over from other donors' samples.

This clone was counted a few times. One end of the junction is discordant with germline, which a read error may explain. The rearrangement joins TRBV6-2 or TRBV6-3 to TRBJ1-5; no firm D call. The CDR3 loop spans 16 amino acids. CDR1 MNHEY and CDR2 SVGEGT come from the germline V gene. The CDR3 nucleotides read TGTGCCGGCAGCCACCCCGGCAGAACCAGCAATAAGCCCCAGCATTTT. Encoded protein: CAGSHPGRTSNKPQHF.

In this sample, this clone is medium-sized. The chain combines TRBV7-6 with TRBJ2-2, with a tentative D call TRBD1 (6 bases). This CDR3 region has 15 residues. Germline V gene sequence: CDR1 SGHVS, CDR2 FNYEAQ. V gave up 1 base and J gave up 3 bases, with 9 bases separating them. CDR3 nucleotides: TGTGCCAGCAGCTTAGGGACAGAATACACCGGGGAGCTGTTTTTT. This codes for CASSLGTEYTGELFF.

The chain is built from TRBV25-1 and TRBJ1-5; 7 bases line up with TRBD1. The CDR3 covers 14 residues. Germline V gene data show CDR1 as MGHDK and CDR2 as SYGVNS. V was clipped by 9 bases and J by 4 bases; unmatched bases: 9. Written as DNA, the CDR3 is TGTGCCAGTCCCTACGGGACAGAAAATCAGCCCCAGCATTTT. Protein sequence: CASPYGTENQPQHF.

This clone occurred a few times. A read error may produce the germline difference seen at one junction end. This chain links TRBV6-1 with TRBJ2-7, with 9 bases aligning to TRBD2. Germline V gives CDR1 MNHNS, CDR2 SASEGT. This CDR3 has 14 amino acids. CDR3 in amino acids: CASREAGGPYEQYF. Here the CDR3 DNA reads TGTGCCAGCAGGGAAGCGGGAGGACCCTACGAGCAGTACTTC.

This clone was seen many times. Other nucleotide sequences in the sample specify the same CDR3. CDR3: CASSQEGRHGWGVNTEAFF. The CDR3 bases are TGCGCCAGCAGCCAAGAAGGCAGGCACGGTTGGGGGGTTAACACTGAAGCTTTCTTT. The chain employs TRBV4-1 and TRBJ1-1; D is perhaps TRBD1 (5 bases). V shed 0 bases and J shed 2 bases, with 22 bases lying between them. CDR3 size: 19 residues. Per germline, CDR1 MGHRA and CDR2 YSYEKL.